The sequence of this T cell receptor beta chain was determined in a study of blood T cell repertoires in COVID-19. Trimming took 4 bases from V and 2 from J, leaving 8 bases between them. Germline assignment: CDR1 WNHNN and CDR2 SYGVQD (reference sequence). This CDR3 spans 13 amino acids. Assay: immunoSEQ multiplex PCR; the TCRdb copy retains only in-frame clones and omits some. The sample gives some 210,000 clones, around nine tenths of which show up once; more than 4.5% is in the top ten. This sequence was found in a middle-aged woman with acute or convalescent COVID-19. The chain recombines TRBV10-1 with TRBJ1-2; tentatively, D is TRBD1 (5 bases). Source material: peripheral blood. The CDR3 DNA reads as TGCGCCAGCAGTGGTCCAGGGAACTATGGCTACACCTTC. Amino acid sequence: CASSGPGNYGYTF.